Below, one T cell receptor beta chain is given with its context. The sample belongs to a study of blood T cell repertoires in COVID-19. The table came from immunoSEQ multiplex PCR; TCRdb's copy has only in-frame clones and leaves some out. Found here are 95,000 to 150,000 clones, over 70% of them singletons; the top ten hold more than 25%. This CDR3 contains 15 residues. Per the germline V gene, CDR1 is SEHNR and CDR2 is FQNEAQ (reference sequence). Trimming at V came to 3 bases and at J to 4 bases, leaving 5 bases not matched to a gene. This sequence originates from a woman in her 70s with acute or convalescent COVID-19. The sequenced sample was peripheral blood. This chain connects TRBV7-9 to TRBJ2-5, with 10 bases lining up with TRBD2. The CDR3: CASSLSGGAGETQYF. For the CDR3, the DNA is TGTGCCAGCAGCTTGAGCGGGGGGGCTGGAGAGACCCAGTACTTC.